The 11 T cell receptor beta chains reported below all come from one sample, sequenced in a study of cytomegalovirus exposure and HLA in healthy donors. Produced via immunoSEQ multiplex PCR; TCRdb's table is partial and in-frame only. The sample carries 68,000 or so clones, 90% to 95% recorded once. The source material was PBMCs. The source of these receptors is a man aged 18 to 29 in good health and CMV-seronegative.

This rearrangement joins TRBV9 to TRBJ2-3; TRBD1 agrees at 8 bases. CDR3 length equals 15 residues. J lost 6 bases, V lost 3 bases, and 9 bases had no gene match. Looked up from germline, CDR1 is SGDLS and CDR2 is YYNGEE. The CDR3 DNA reads TGTGCCAGCAGCGCCAGACAGGGGTTTGGCGATACGCAGTATTTT. It is translated as CASSARQGFGDTQYF.

This chain joins TRBV6-5 and TRBJ2-7; D is unresolved. CDR3 length equals 14 residues. V was cut by 2 bases and J by 0 bases, with 8 bases left in between. Per the germline V gene, CDR1 is MNHEY and CDR2 is SVGAGI. Here the CDR3 DNA reads TGTGCCAGCAGTTACCAACGCGCCTCCTACGAGCAGTACTTC. Translation gives CASSYQRASYEQYF.

This chain joins TRBV29-1 and TRBJ2-1; D might be TRBD1 (5 bases). The germline V gene encodes CDR1 SQVTM and CDR2 ANQGSEA. V was clipped by 5 bases and J by 4 bases, with 18 bases between them. CDR3 length: 15 amino acids. The CDR3 region has the DNA TGCAGCGTTCCTCCATCAAGGGGCCAATACAATGAGCAGTTCTTC. As protein: CSVPPSRGQYNEQFF.

This clone was seen more than once but under ten times. This rearrangement joins TRBV14 to TRBJ2-3; the match to TRBD2 covers 12 bases. This CDR3 comprises 15 residues. The germline CDR1 and CDR2 sequences are SGHDN and FVKESK. J lost 5 bases, V lost 5 bases, and 5 bases had no gene match. CDR3 bases: TGTGCCAGCAGCTACCGACTAGCGGGAGAAGATACGCAGTATTTT. Protein: CASSYRLAGEDTQYF.

The chain links TRBV28 to TRBJ1-5; TRBD1 agrees at 12 bases. This CDR3 region has 16 residues. Germline V gene data show CDR1 as MDHEN and CDR2 as SYDVKM. The V segment lost 7 bases and the J segment 5 bases; nucleotides outside the gene matches: 9. The CDR3 coding sequence is TGTGCCAGCATCCCCTCCGGGACAGGGGGCCATCAGCCCCAGCATTTT. Protein: CASIPSGTGGHQPQHF.

The chain has TRBV7-2 and TRBJ1-1; 7 bases fit TRBD1. The CDR3 covers 13 residues. V shed 4 bases and J 4 bases; nucleotides not matched to a gene: 3. In germline, CDR1 is SGHTA, CDR2 FQGNSA. This CDR3 reads CASSYRQGTEAFF. In DNA form, the CDR3 reads TGTGCCAGCAGCTACCGACAGGGCACTGAAGCTTTCTTT.

Only one count was recorded for this clone. This chain's CDR3 is CASSSRPSKGPDTQYF. The CDR3 DNA follows: TGTGCCAGCAGCTCACGACCTAGTAAAGGCCCAGATACGCAGTATTTT. The gene calls are TRBV28 and TRBJ2-3; D gene uncertain. CDR3 length: 16 residues. Germline V CDR1 and CDR2: MDHEN, SYDVKM. Trimming cost V 6 bases and J 4 bases, with 20 bases left between them.

The rearrangement uses TRBV5-6 and TRBJ1-5; maybe TRBD1 (6 bases). From germline, CDR1 is SGHDT and CDR2 YYEEEE. The CDR3 sequence is 14 residues long. V was trimmed by 2 bases and J by 5 bases, leaving 11 bases between them. The CDR3 sequence: CASSLQGSDQPQHF. In DNA form, the CDR3 reads TGTGCCAGCAGCTTACAGGGATCCGATCAGCCCCAGCATTTT.

The chain recombines TRBV30 with TRBJ2-3, with 13 bases matching TRBD2. Unmatched junction bases numbered 5, after V lost 3 bases and J lost 2 bases. The CDR3 runs to 16 residues. The germline V gene encodes CDR1 GTSNPN and CDR2 SVGIG (reference sequence). CDR3: CAWSAGLAGPTDTQYF. The CDR3 nucleotides read TGTGCCTGGAGCGCGGGACTAGCGGGGCCCACAGATACGCAGTATTTT.

This clone was seen once. The V and J genes are TRBV15 and TRBJ2-7; D possibly corresponds to TRBD1 (5 bases). This CDR3 is 15 amino acids long. CDR1 and CDR2 (germline): LNHNV, YYDKDF (reference sequence). Trimming left V 0 bases short and J 2 bases short, with 11 bases between. In nucleotides, the CDR3 is TGTGCCACCAGCAGAGAAAGTGGGGCGCCCTACGAGCAGTACTTC. Amino acid sequence: CATSRESGAPYEQYF.

The rearrangement joins TRBV19 to TRBJ2-1; unclear D gene. V was pared by 8 bases and J by 4 bases, with 6 bases between. This CDR3 has 11 residues. Per germline, CDR1 LNHDA and CDR2 SQIVND (reference sequence). The CDR3 loop reads CASSTYNEQFF. CDR3 DNA: TGTGCCAGTTCTACTTACAATGAGCAGTTCTTC.